This T cell receptor beta chain was recorded in a study of T cells in Graves' hyperthyroidism and ophthalmopathy. V shed 0 bases and J shed 7 bases, with 12 bases lying between them. This CDR3 is 14 amino acids long. Germline CDR1 is SGHVS and CDR2 is FQNEAQ. Duration under 3 months, a NOSPECS grade of at least 4, and a Clinical Activity Score of at least 3 characterized the ophthalmopathy patients. Amplification of TCR beta CDR3 regions was performed using RNA transcripts as template. The HTBI set primed first-round TCR CDR3 RT-PCR. TCRdb reprocessed the multiplex PCR reads with MiXCR, giving one entry per CDR3 protein. The sample holds about 500,000 distinct CDR3 sequences, approximately 16% seen once. This clonotype was seen at least ten times.

The sequenced sample was blood. This chain connects TRBV7-8 to TRBJ1-2, with D maybe TRBD1 (5 bases). The sequence came from a woman in her twenties or thirties with Graves' ophthalmopathy. This chain's CDR3 is CASSLAGQGPGYTF. The CDR3 bases are TGTGCCAGCAGCTTAGCCGGGCAGGGCCCTGGCTACACCTTC.